This TCR beta chain was identified during a study of blood T cell repertoires in COVID-19. Study-wide context: Samples taken during acute and convalescent COVID-19 were collected in the United States, Italy and Spain.

This CDR3 spans 12 amino acids. V was pared by 5 bases and J by 6 bases, with 7 bases between. Germline CDR1 and CDR2: LNHDA and SQIVND (reference sequence). The method was immunoSEQ multiplex PCR; TCRdb's version includes in-frame clones alone and lacks a portion of them. This sample has around 140,000 clones, with 80% to 85% found just once. The sequence derives from a human donor in a cohort sampled during active COVID-19. The chain joins TRBV19 to TRBJ1-4, with unresolved D. Specimen: peripheral blood. The chain's CDR3 is CASSALYEKLFF. CDR3 nucleotides: TGTGCCAGTAGTGCTCTATATGAAAAACTGTTTTTT. Variable domain in full (rest from reference TRBV19 and TRBJ1-4): DGGITQSPKYLFRKEGQNVTLSCEQNLNHDAMYWYRQDPGQGLRLIYYSQIVNDFQKGDIAEGYSVSREKKESFPLTVTSAQKNPTAFYLCASSALYEKLFFGSGTQLSVL.